This TCR beta chain was captured in a study of memory B cells and T cells in multiple sclerosis (dated by TCRdb to between 2017 and 2018). With regard to the full study: The study compared TCR beta repertoires of autoproliferating peripheral T cells with brain lesion-infiltrating T cells in multiple sclerosis patients. TCR sequencing included a couple of multiple sclerosis patients for whom either brain lesions at autopsy or brain-infiltrating cells from biopsy were available. General study outcomes and caveats: Clone-set sizes varied between compartments, which affected the numbers of shared clonotypes and made normalization necessary.

After CFSE-labeled PBMCs were cultured without a stimulus, the autoproliferating (CFSEdim) and non-proliferating (CFSEhi) T cell fractions were sequenced separately. A total of about 4.9x10^7 CFSE-labeled PBMCs were cultured for 7 days without stimulus, and replicate wells were then pooled. PBMCs were labeled with around 0.45 uM CFSE and were cultured without exogenous stimuli in serum-free AIM-V medium. PBMCs were obtained by Ficoll density gradient centrifugation and kept cryopreserved until use. Live 7-AAD-negative cells were sorted on a FACSAria III, washed with PBS, and frozen at -80 degrees C as dry pellets. Points on this clone: The target of this receptor is not known. Nothing much larger sits one base from this clone, and base qualities are not available.

Genomic DNA was extracted, and the immunoSEQ Platform was used to amplify TCRbeta CDR3 regions from that DNA. The immunoSEQ assay used multiplex PCR together with high-throughput sequencing and a bioinformatics pipeline from the vendor. The authors' pipeline ran thus. After discarding non-productive sequences and any CDR3s under 4 amino acids in length, clonotype frequencies were recalculated for each sample. In immunoSEQ Analyzer 2.0, shared clonotypes were identified as those with identical CDR3 amino acid, V gene and J gene sequences. Repertoire overlap was normalized by dividing shared clonotype counts by the product of both clone-set sizes, scaled by 1000 into arbitrary units. TCRdb limited this immuneACCESS table to in-frame rearrangements with V and J called. A share of clones is missing; checked studies link under half to unresolved V genes, and the rest is unexplained. The DNA gave D and trimming, while V, J and clone size come from that table. For this sample there are 9,000 to 15,000 clones; around four fifths appear just once. 2.8% of the sample is in the top ten clones.

This TCR was recovered from a human donor with multiple sclerosis. Sequenced material: PBMCs from blood kept in culture.

CDR3 loop: CASSTPQGLSYNEQFF. The DNA sequence reads TGTGCCAGCAGTACCCCCCAGGGACTATCCTACAATGAGCAGTTCTTC. The chain employs TRBV28 and TRBJ2-1, with TRBD2 identical over 7 junction bases. For this chain, trimming is 5 bases at the V end and 1 base at the J end, and the number of junction bases without a gene match is 8. The CDR3 measures 16 amino acids from cysteine to phenylalanine. CDR3 DNA is the only sequence kept; it has 48 bases, read in frame from the first base. Based on the germline V gene, the CDR1 and CDR2 sequences are MDHEN and SYDVKM.